A single TCR beta chain is shown here with its context. Under the authors' procedure: Amplification from reference gene primers served as the basis for estimated nucleated cell counts. Clones were read by immunoSEQ multiplex PCR, and TCRdb kept only the in-frame ones, dropping some. V and J calls plus clone size are reproduced from that table; the DNA served to infer D and trimming. The sample includes about 44,000 clones, around 82% of them seen just once. The record originates from a study of blood T cell repertoires in COVID-19. Across the whole study: Sites across the United States, Italy and Spain contributed samples from acute and convalescent COVID-19. T cells, B-cell-depleted T cells, or PBMCs supplied cDNA or gDNA.

The CDR3 runs to 15 residues. This receptor was taken from a woman between 65 and 79 years old with acute or convalescent COVID-19. What was sequenced was peripheral blood. This chain connects TRBV21-1 to TRBJ2-3; the table's D call, TRBD1, has no DNA check behind it. TRBV21-1 is labeled a pseudogene. CDR3 in amino acids: CASFSFRAFTDTQYF. DNA of the CDR3: TGTGCCAGCTTTTCTTTCAGGGCATTCACAGATACGCAGTATTTT.